This T cell receptor (beta chain) was obtained from a study of cytomegalovirus exposure and HLA in healthy donors. From germline, CDR1 is MGHRA and CDR2 YSYEKL. V shed 2 bases, J shed 8 bases, and the junction held 10 bases outside the gene matches. The length of the CDR3 is 16 residues. This clone has a handful of counts. The PCR used 60 Vbeta and 13 Jbeta primers. Assay: immunoSEQ multiplex PCR; the TCRdb copy retains only in-frame clones and omits some. The table includes 75,000 to 90,000 clones, 78% detected once. This receptor was taken from a male donor in good health and CMV-seropositive. The sequenced sample was PBMCs. The V and J genes are TRBV4-1 and TRBJ1-5; 9 nucleotides line up with TRBD1. CDR3 bases: TGCGCCAGCAGCCAACCGGGACAGGGAAGAAGGGAGCCCCAGCATTTT. This sequence encodes CASSQPGQGRREPQHF.